The table lists the clone carrying this T cell receptor (beta chain) with many counts. TCRdb re-analyzed the PCR reads through MiXCR. This sample has tens of thousands of clones, with 14% to 15% found just once. The sample originates from a study of metastatic and nonmetastatic thyroid tumors. No treatment of any kind had been given to any patient before thyroid surgery. This receptor was identified in a female donor with papillary thyroid cancer or a benign thyroid nodule (not recorded which). Some clones in this sample may be carry-over from other donors' samples. Material for sequencing was blood.

The CDR3 DNA is TGCGCCAGCGAAGACAGGGTTGAAAACATTCAGTACTTC. This translates into CASEDRVENIQYF. The V call is TRBV10-2, the J call TRBJ2-4; 7 bases are a match to TRBD1. This CDR3 region has 13 residues. The trim removed 8 bases at V and 5 bases at J, leaving 6 bases unmatched. Per germline, CDR1 WSHSY and CDR2 SAAADI.